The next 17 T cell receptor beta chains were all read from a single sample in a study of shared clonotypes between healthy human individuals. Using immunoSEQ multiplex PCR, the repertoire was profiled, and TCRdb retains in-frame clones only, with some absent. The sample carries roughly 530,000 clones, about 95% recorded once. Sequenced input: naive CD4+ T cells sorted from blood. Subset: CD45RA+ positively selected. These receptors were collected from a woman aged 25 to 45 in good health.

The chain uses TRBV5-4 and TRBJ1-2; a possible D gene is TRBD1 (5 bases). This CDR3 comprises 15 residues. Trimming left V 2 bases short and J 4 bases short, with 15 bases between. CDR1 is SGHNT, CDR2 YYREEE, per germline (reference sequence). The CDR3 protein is CASSFRRGATYGYTF. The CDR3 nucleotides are TGTGCCAGCAGCTTCAGAAGGGGCGCAACCTATGGCTACACCTTC.

DNA for the CDR3: TGTGCCAGCAGCTTGATAACTAGCGGGAGTAATGAGCAGTTCTTC. This encodes CASSLITSGSNEQFF. The chain uses TRBV5-5 and TRBJ2-1, with 11 bases matching TRBD2. CDR1 SGHKS and CDR2 YYEKEE come from the germline V gene (reference sequence). The V gene end was trimmed by 1 base and the J gene end by 7 bases; junction bases not matched to a gene: 4. The CDR3 has 15 amino acids.

The CDR3 sequence: CASSDPPIAGSEETQYF. The CDR3 DNA reads TGTGCCAGCAGTGACCCTCCGATAGCAGGGTCTGAAGAGACCCAGTACTTC. J is TRBJ2-5 and V is TRBV25-1, with D tentatively TRBD1 (5 bases). Germline V gene sequence: CDR1 MGHDK, CDR2 SYGVNS. This CDR3 comprises 17 residues. Trimming stripped 3 bases from V and 3 bases from J, with 20 bases between.

CDR3 nucleotide sequence: TGTGCCAGTAGTATAGTTTGGGGAACAGATACGCAGTATTTT. Protein sequence: CASSIVWGTDTQYF. V is TRBV19 and J is TRBJ2-3; D gene uncertain. Germline CDR1 and CDR2: LNHDA and SQIVND (reference sequence). Trimming shortened V by 1 base and J by 3 bases, and 8 bases separated the two germline ends. The CDR3 has 14 residues.

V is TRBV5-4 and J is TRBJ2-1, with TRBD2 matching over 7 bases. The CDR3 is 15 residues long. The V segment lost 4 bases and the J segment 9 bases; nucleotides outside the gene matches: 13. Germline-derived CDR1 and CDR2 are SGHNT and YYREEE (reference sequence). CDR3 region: CASSPSAGDQGEQFF. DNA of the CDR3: TGTGCCAGCAGCCCGTCGGCGGGAGATCAGGGTGAGCAGTTCTTC.

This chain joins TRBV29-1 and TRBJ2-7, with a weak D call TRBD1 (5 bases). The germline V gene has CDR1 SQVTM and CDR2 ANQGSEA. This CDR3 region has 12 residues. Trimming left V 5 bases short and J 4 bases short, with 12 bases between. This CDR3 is CSVLQVDYEQYF. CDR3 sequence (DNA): TGCAGCGTTCTACAGGTAGATTACGAGCAGTACTTC.

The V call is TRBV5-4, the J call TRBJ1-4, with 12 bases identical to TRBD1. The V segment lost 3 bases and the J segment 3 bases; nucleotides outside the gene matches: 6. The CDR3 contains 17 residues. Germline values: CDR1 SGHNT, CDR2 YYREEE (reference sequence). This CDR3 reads CASSSRDRGLSNEKLFF. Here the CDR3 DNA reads TGTGCCAGCAGCTCCCGGGACAGGGGGCTTTCTAATGAAAAACTGTTTTTT.

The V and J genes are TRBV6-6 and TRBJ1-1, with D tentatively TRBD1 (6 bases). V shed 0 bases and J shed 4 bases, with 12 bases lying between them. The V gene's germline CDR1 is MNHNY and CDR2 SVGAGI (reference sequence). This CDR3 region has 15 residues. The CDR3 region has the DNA TGTGCCAGCAGTTACTCGAGGCAGGACAGCACTGAAGCTTTCTTT. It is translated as CASSYSRQDSTEAFF.

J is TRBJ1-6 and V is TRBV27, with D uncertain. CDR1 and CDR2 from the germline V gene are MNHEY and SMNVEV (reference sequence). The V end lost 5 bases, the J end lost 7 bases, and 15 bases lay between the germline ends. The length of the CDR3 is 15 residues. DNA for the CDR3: TGTGCCAGCAGTCCAATTGCCAGTAGCAATTCACCCCTCCACTTT. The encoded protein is CASSPIASSNSPLHF.

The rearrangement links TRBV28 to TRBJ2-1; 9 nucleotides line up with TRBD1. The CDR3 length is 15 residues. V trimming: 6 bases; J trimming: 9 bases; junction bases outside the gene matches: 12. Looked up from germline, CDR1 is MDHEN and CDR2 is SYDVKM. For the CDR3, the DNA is TGTGCCAGCAGCCTCCGGGACAGGGAAGGGGGTGAGCAGTTCTTC. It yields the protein CASSLRDREGGEQFF.

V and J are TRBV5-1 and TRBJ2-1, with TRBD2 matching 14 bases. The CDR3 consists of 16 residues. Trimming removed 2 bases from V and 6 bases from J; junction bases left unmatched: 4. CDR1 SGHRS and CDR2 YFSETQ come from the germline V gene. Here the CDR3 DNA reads TGCGCCAGCAGCTTAGGGACTAGCGGGAGCAGCAATGAGCAGTTCTTC. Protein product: CASSLGTSGSSNEQFF.

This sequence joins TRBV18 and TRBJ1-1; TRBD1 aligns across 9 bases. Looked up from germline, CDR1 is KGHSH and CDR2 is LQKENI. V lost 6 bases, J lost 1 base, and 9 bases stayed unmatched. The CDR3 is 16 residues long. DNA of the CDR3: TGTGCCAGCTCGCCGAACCCGGGACAGGGGAACACTGAAGCTTTCTTT. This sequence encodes CASSPNPGQGNTEAFF.

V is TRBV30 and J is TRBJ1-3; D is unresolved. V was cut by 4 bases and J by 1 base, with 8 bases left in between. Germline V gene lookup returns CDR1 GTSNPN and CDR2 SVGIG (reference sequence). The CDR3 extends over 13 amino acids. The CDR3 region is CAWNGGSGNTIYF. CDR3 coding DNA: TGTGCCTGGAACGGAGGGTCTGGAAACACCATATATTTT.

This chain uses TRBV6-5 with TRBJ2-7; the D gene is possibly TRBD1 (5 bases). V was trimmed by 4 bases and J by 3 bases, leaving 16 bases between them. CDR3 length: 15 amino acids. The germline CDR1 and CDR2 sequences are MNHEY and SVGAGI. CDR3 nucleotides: TGTGCCAGCAGTTCGCGGACACGGGCCCTCTACGAGCAGTACTTC. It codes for CASSSRTRALYEQYF.

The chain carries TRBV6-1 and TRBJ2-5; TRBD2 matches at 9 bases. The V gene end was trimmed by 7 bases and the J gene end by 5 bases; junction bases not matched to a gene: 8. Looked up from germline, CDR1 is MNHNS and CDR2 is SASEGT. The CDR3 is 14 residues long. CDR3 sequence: CASTGVAGVETQYF. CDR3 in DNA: TGTGCCAGCACCGGGGTAGCGGGGGTGGAGACCCAGTACTTC.

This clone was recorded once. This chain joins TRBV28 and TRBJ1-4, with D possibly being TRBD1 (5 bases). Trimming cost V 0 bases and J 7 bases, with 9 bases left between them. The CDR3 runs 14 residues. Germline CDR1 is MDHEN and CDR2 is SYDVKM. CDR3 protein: CASSLWQGSEKLFF. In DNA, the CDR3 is TGTGCCAGCAGTTTATGGCAGGGTAGTGAAAAACTGTTTTTT.

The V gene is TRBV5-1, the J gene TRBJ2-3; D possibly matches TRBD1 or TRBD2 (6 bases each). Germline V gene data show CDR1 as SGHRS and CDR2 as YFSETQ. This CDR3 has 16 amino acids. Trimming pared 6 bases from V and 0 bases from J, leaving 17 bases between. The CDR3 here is CASTLGGGPSTDTQYF. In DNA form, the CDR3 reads TGCGCCAGCACCCTCGGAGGGGGTCCGAGCACAGATACGCAGTATTTT.